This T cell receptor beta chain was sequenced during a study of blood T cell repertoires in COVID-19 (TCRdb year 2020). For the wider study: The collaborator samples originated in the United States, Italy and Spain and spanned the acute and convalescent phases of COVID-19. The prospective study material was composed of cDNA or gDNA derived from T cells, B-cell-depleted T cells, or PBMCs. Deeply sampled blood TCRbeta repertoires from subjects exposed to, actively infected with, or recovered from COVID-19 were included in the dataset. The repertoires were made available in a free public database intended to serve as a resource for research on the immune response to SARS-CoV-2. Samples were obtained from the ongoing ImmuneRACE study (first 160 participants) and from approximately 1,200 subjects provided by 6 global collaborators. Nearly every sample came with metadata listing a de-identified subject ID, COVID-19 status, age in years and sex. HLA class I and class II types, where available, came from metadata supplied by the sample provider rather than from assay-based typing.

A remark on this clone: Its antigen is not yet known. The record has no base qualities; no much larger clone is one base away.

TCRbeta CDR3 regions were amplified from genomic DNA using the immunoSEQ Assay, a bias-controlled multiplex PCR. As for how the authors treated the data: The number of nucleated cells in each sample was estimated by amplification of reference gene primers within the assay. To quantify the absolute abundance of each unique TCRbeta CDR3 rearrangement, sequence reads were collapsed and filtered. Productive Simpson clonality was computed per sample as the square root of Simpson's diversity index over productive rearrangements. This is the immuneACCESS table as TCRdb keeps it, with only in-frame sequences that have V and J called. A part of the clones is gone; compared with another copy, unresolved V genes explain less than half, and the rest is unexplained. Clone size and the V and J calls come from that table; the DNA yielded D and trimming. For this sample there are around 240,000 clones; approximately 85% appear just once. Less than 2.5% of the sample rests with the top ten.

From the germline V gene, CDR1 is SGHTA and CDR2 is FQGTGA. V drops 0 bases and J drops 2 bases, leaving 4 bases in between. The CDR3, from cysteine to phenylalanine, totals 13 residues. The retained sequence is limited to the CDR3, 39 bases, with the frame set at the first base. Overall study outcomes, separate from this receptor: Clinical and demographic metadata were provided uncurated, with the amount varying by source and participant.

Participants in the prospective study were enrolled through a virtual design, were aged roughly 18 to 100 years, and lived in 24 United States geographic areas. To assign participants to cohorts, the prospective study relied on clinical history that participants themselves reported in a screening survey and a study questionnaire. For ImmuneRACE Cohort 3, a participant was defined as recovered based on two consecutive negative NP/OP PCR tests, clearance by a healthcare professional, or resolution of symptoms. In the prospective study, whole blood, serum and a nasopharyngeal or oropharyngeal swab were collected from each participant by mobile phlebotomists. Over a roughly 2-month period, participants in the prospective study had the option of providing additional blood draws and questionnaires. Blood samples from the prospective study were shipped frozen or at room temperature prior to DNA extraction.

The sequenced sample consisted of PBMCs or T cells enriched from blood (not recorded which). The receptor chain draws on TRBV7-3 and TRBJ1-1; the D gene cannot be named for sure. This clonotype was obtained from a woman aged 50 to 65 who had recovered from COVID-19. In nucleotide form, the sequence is TGTGCCAGCAGCTTAACCAGAAACACTGAAGCTTTCTTT. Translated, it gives CASSLTRNTEAFF.